This is a list of T cell receptor beta chains from one sample in a study of cytomegalovirus exposure and HLA in healthy donors. Here immunoSEQ multiplex PCR was the method, and the copy in TCRdb shows in-frame clones only, minus some. The data contain around 200,000 clones, 65% to 85% of them seen just once; the ten biggest clones take up roughly 1.6%. Material: PBMCs. The receptors shown here come from a middle-aged man in good health and CMV-seronegative. Both conserved end residues are part of each CDR3. The D gene is left open where the match is weak. Size tells how often a clone was seen (once, few, many) or the class of an expanded clone, and some rows leave it out.

j_call	d_call	clone_size	v_call	cdr3_nt	cdr3_aa
TRBJ1-4	TRBD1	.	TRBV6-5	TGTGCCAGCAGTTACGGGGGACAGGGAACTGAAAAACTGTTTTTT	CASSYGGQGTEKLFF
TRBJ2-7	TRBD2	.	TRBV7-8	TGTGCCAGCAGCAAAGGACTAGCGGGGACCTACGAGCAGTACTTC	CASSKGLAGTYEQYF
TRBJ2-7	.	.	TRBV6-5	TGTGCCAGCAGTCCTCAACTAGAACCCTACGAGCAGTACTTC	CASSPQLEPYEQYF
TRBJ2-7	.	.	TRBV5-4	TGTGCCAGCAGGCCCAACTATTGGATTAACGAGCAGTACTTC	CASRPNYWINEQYF
TRBJ2-1	.	.	TRBV25-1	TGTGCCAGCAGTGAATATCTTGCCGAGGATGAGCAGTTCTTC	CASSEYLAEDEQFF
TRBJ2-1	TRBD1	.	TRBV6-1	TGTGCCAGTACAGGGGAATCCTACAATGAGCAGTTCTTC	CASTGESYNEQFF
TRBJ2-1	TRBD2	.	TRBV7-9	TGTGCCAGCAGCTTAGCGGGAGGGCCTTACAATGAGCAGTTCTTC	CASSLAGGPYNEQFF
TRBJ1-4	.	once	TRBV30	TGTGCCTGGAGGACCAGAGGGACAATTAATGAAAAACTGTTTTTT	CAWRTRGTINEKLFF
TRBJ1-1	TRBD1	.	TRBV27	TGTGCCAGCAGTGTGGACAGGGGGAAAGCTTTCTTT	CASSVDRGKAFF
TRBJ2-1	.	.	TRBV5-1	TGCGCCAGCAGCCTCGAGCTAGCCTCGAACAATGAGCAGTTCTTC	CASSLELASNNEQFF
TRBJ2-7	.	.	TRBV5-1	TGCGCCAGCAGCCGGACACTCGACGAGCAGTACTTC	CASSRTLDEQYF
TRBJ1-2	.	.	TRBV10-3	TGTGCCATCAGGAGGACAGAATATGGCTACACCTTC	CAIRRTEYGYTF
TRBJ1-2	TRBD1	.	TRBV18	TGTGCCAGCTCACTACAGGGGGTGGATGGCTACACCTTC	CASSLQGVDGYTF
TRBJ2-7	.	.	TRBV6-6	TGTGCCAGCAGTTTCCCCTCCCCCGAGCAGTACTTC	CASSFPSPEQYF
TRBJ2-5	.	.	TRBV27	TGTGCCAGCAGTTTACAGGGTAAAGAGACCCAGTACTTC	CASSLQGKETQYF
TRBJ1-5	.	.	TRBV7-8	TGTGCCAGCAGCTTAGCGACAGGCGGGCATCAGCCCCAGCATTTT	CASSLATGGHQPQHF
TRBJ1-2	TRBD1	.	TRBV5-1	TGCGCCAGCAGCTTGGCCGGTTGGAGGACAGGGGTGAGCTATGGCTACACCTTC	CASSLAGWRTGVSYGYTF
TRBJ1-2	TRBD1	.	TRBV5-5	TGTGCCAGCAGCGCCGAGGGGGCAGGAGGCTACACCTTC	CASSAEGAGGYTF
TRBJ2-2	.	.	TRBV27	TGTGCCAGCAGTTTCCTCCGGGGGACGAACACCGGGGAGCTGTTTTTT	CASSFLRGTNTGELFF
TRBJ2-7	.	.	TRBV19	TGTGCCAGTAGTTTCTCAGGGAGGTCCTACGAGCAGTACTTC	CASSFSGRSYEQYF
TRBJ2-3	.	.	TRBV11-2	TGTGCCAGCAGCTTAACGTACCGAGAGGGAGATACGCAGTATTTT	CASSLTYREGDTQYF
TRBJ1-5	TRBD1	.	TRBV18	TGTGCCAGCTCCCCCGGACAGGTCCTCAATCAGCCCCAGCATTTT	CASSPGQVLNQPQHF
TRBJ2-5	TRBD2	.	TRBV5-1	TGCGCCAGCAGCGAACTAGCGGGGAACCAAGAGACCCAGTACTTC	CASSELAGNQETQYF
TRBJ2-5	TRBD2	.	TRBV5-3	TGTGCCAGAAGCTGGGGCCCTAGCGGGGATCAAGAGACCCAGTACTTC	CARSWGPSGDQETQYF
TRBJ2-1	TRBD2	few	TRBV30	TGTGCCTGGAGGGGGTGGGGTGGCGGGAGTTACAATGAGCAGTTCTTC	CAWRGWGGGSYNEQFF
TRBJ2-3	.	.	TRBV5-1	TGCGCCAGCAGCTCCCTTCCGGCCCAGGGCACAGATACGCAGTATTTT	CASSSLPAQGTDTQYF
TRBJ2-5	.	once	TRBV7-3	TGTGCCAGCAGCTTAACTCGGGTAGCGGAGACCCAGTACTTC	CASSLTRVAETQYF
TRBJ2-7	TRBD1	.	TRBV27	TGTGCCAGCAGCCTGGACAGGGGGCTCCTCTACGAGCAGTACTTC	CASSLDRGLLYEQYF
TRBJ2-1	.	few	TRBV19	TGTGCCAGTAGTATACCTAGGGTGTCGGGAAACAATGAGCAGTTCTTC	CASSIPRVSGNNEQFF